The entry that follows covers one T cell receptor (beta chain) sequence. The record originates from a study of blood T cell repertoires in COVID-19. Study-level background: Sites in the United States, Italy and Spain provided acute and convalescent COVID-19 samples. Sources were T cells, B-cell-depleted T cells, or PBMCs; the material itself was cDNA or gDNA.

The germline CDR1 and CDR2 sequences are LNHDA and SQIVND (reference sequence). CDR3 length: 13 residues. J lost 5 bases, V lost 8 bases, and 8 bases had no gene match. Here immunoSEQ multiplex PCR was the method, and the copy in TCRdb shows in-frame clones only, minus some. The sample has 45,000 to 60,000 clones; around 93% are singletons. The clonotype originates from a man over 45 with acute or convalescent COVID-19. The V gene is TRBV19, the J gene TRBJ2-7; TRBD1 agrees at 8 bases. Material: peripheral blood. As DNA, the CDR3 is TGTGCCAGTTCCTTCTCACAGGGGGACGAGCAGTACTTC. Amino acid sequence: CASSFSQGDEQYF.